What follows are 10 T cell receptor beta chains derived from one specimen sequenced in a study of CD8+CD57+ T cells in acquired aplastic anemia. Genomic DNA templated the TCR beta VDJ and CDR3 profiling. TCRdb itself ran the reads through MiXCR, one entry per CDR3 protein. The table lists some 210,000 distinct CDR3 sequences, approximately 57% of them singletons. The specimen was sorted CD4+, CD8+, or CD8+CD57+ T cells (not recorded which) from PBMCs. The receptor set was obtained from a human donor in good health.

The chain carries TRBV9 and TRBJ1-1; D not certain. The germline V and J ends were trimmed by 0 bases and 1 base, with 4 bases remaining between them. This CDR3 is built from 13 residues. Germline V gene lookup returns CDR1 SGDLS and CDR2 YYNGEE. CDR3 protein: CASSVEANTEAFF. As DNA, the CDR3 is TGTGCCAGCAGCGTAGAAGCGAACACTGAAGCTTTCTTT.

J is TRBJ2-7 and V is TRBV20-1; 11 bases match TRBD2. J gave up 6 bases and V 0 bases, and 16 bases lay outside the gene matches. Germline CDR1 reads DFQATT; CDR2 reads SNEGSKA (reference sequence). CDR3 length: 18 amino acids. In DNA, the CDR3 is TGCAGTGCTAGAGAACCGCCGCTTACTAGCGGGAGTCGAAGCGAGCAGTACTTC. Translating gives CSAREPPLTSGSRSEQYF.

CDR3 sequence (DNA): TGTGCCAGCAGCCCCGGTCATGGGATAAGCTCCTACGAGCAGTACTTC. Amino acids: CASSPGHGISSYEQYF. The chain links TRBV9 to TRBJ2-7, with no clear D. V gave up 4 bases and J gave up 0 bases, with 17 bases separating them. The CDR3 is made up of 16 amino acids. Germline CDR1 SGDLS, CDR2 YYNGEE.

At least ten counts were recorded for this clonotype. The junction departs from the called germline gene at one end, perhaps through a read error. J is TRBJ2-5 and V is TRBV7-2, with 10 positions matching TRBD2. Germline V lookup: CDR1 SGHTA, CDR2 FQGNSA. The CDR3 totals 14 residues. CDR3 amino acids: CASSLAGGRETQYF. As DNA, the CDR3 is TGTGCTAGCAGCTTAGCGGGGGGCCGGGAGACCCAGTACTTC. The whole variable domain, filled in from reference TRBV7-2 and TRBJ2-5, reads GAGVSQSPSNKVTEKGKDVELRCDPISGHTALYWYRQSLGQGLEFLIYFQGNSAPDKSGLPSDRFSAERTGGSVSTLTIQRTQQEDSAVYLCASSLAGGRETQYFGPGTRLLVL.

V gene TRBV9 combines with J gene TRBJ1-2; D uncertain. Germline loops: CDR1 SGDLS, CDR2 YYNGEE. V lost 2 bases and J 3 bases, leaving 8 bases between the germline ends. The CDR3 sequence is 13 residues long. The CDR3 bases are TGTGCCAGCAGCGTCGACCTCCACTATGGCTACACCTTC. Amino acids: CASSVDLHYGYTF. Together with reference TRBV9 and TRBJ1-2, the CDR3 gives the full variable domain: DSGVTQTPKHLITATGQRVTLRCSPRSGDLSVYWYQQSLDQGLQFLIQYYNGEERAKGNILERFSAQQFPDLHSELNLSSLELGDSALYFCASSVDLHYGYTFGSGTRLTVV.

V is TRBV20-1 and J is TRBJ1-1; 10 bases fit TRBD1. This CDR3 is 15 amino acids long. V lost 5 bases, J lost 1 base, and 7 bases stayed unmatched. Germline-derived CDR1 and CDR2 are DFQATT and SNEGSKA (reference sequence). The CDR3 nucleotides read TGCAGTGCTTCCCGAGGGGACAGGGGGAACACTGAAGCTTTCTTT. It yields the protein CSASRGDRGNTEAFF.

J is TRBJ1-2 and V is TRBV9, with 10 bases identical to TRBD1. V gave up 0 bases and J gave up 4 bases; unmatched junction bases: 0. The CDR3 runs 14 residues. Germline values: CDR1 SGDLS, CDR2 YYNGEE. CDR3 sequence reads: CASSVGDRGYGYTF. The CDR3 DNA reads as TGTGCCAGCAGCGTAGGGGACAGGGGCTATGGCTACACCTTC.

This clonotype showed up many times. This chain connects TRBV5-5 to TRBJ2-5; possible D gene TRBD2, 6 bases. The CDR3 is 15 amino acids. Germline V lookup: CDR1 SGHKS, CDR2 YYEKEE (reference sequence). Trimming took 1 base from V and 4 from J, leaving 14 bases between them. Here the CDR3 reads CASSLRGSEGETQYF. CDR3 coding DNA: TGTGCCAGCAGCTTGCGGGGGTCTGAGGGAGAGACCCAGTACTTC. Variable domain in full (rest from reference TRBV5-5 and TRBJ2-5): DAGVTQSPTHLIKTRGQQVTLRCSPISGHKSVSWYQQVLGQGPQFIFQYYEKEERGRGNFPDRFSARQFPNYSSELNVNALLLGDSALYLCASSLRGSEGETQYFGPGTRLLVL.

Note on this clonotype: Mismatch with germline at one junction end may stem from a read error. The chain recombines TRBV10-3 with TRBJ2-5, with 7 bases fitting TRBD1. This CDR3 region has 14 residues. CDR1 and CDR2 (germline): ENHRY, SYGVKD. The CDR3 region has the DNA TGTGCCAGCAGACCCGACAGGGCCTGGGAGACCCAGTGCTTC. Translation: CASRPDRAWETQCF.

This clonotype has a handful of counts. The chain joins TRBV7-8 to TRBJ1-2; D is unresolved. The CDR3 runs 13 residues. The V gene's germline CDR1 is SGHVS and CDR2 FQNEAQ. Between the trimmed V and J ends, which lost 0 bases and 8 bases, there was a span of 10 bases. The CDR3 sequence: CASSLAGIGGYTF. CDR3 nucleotide sequence: TGTGCCAGCAGCTTAGCGGGGATCGGGGGCTACACCTTC.